What follows describes a single TCR beta chain. This specimen belongs to a study of blood T cell repertoires in COVID-19. Study-level information: Researchers got acute and convalescent COVID-19 samples from the United States, Italy and Spain. Sources were T cells, B-cell-depleted T cells, or PBMCs; the material itself was cDNA or gDNA.

The junction had 10 bases not matched to a gene; V was cut back by 8 bases and J by 6 bases. Germline CDR1 LGHDT, CDR2 YNNKEL (reference sequence). The CDR3 loop spans 14 amino acids. Authors' methods: Estimation of nucleated cell counts was performed using reference gene primer amplification. Data came from immunoSEQ multiplex PCR; TCRdb stores just in-frame clones and leaves some out. The V and J calls and clone size come from that table; D and trimming were worked out from the DNA. The sample includes around 25,000 clones, 80% to 90% of them seen just once. The V gene is TRBV3-1 (or the pseudogene TRBV3-2), the J gene TRBJ2-1, with 7 bases lining up with TRBD1. The TCR was taken from an older man in a cohort sampled during active COVID-19. The sequencing sample was made of peripheral blood. The CDR3 here is CASSRQGTGNEQFF. CDR3 DNA sequence: TGTGCCAGCTCCCGACAGGGAACGGGCAATGAGCAGTTCTTC.